A single T cell receptor (beta chain) is shown here with its context. Only in-frame clones appear in the TCRdb table, and some are missing; sequencing was by immunoSEQ multiplex PCR. This repertoire shows 15,000 to 20,000 clones, 60% to 85% found once; its top ten account for 12%. This sample is drawn from a study of somatic mutations in cytotoxic T cells in rheumatoid arthritis. Per germline, CDR1 SNHLY and CDR2 FYNNEI. The CDR3 loop spans 13 amino acids. V lost 7 bases and J 6 bases, leaving 14 bases between the germline ends. The receptor's source is an adult with rheumatoid arthritis. V gene TRBV2 combines with J gene TRBJ2-3, with D perhaps TRBD2 (5 bases). The sequencing sample was made of CD8+ T cells sorted from blood. The DNA for the CDR3 is TGTGCCAGCAATTCACTAGAGATGGATACGCAGTATTTT. Translation gives CASNSLEMDTQYF.